The 32 T cell receptor beta chains given below trace back to one sample, sequenced in a study of cytotoxic CD8 clonotypes in ibrutinib-treated CLL. Assay used: immunoSEQ multiplex PCR; TCRdb lists only in-frame clones, some missing. The table has 150,000 to 200,000 clones, around three quarters seen once. Sequences were derived from PBMCs, sampled after 24 months of ibrutinib treatment. The source of these receptors is a human donor with chronic lymphocytic leukemia.

J is TRBJ1-2 and V is TRBV19, with 9 bases identical to TRBD1. From germline, CDR1 is LNHDA and CDR2 SQIVND (reference sequence). Unmatched junction bases numbered 10, after V lost 4 bases and J lost 1 base. This CDR3 is built from 17 residues. CDR3 nucleotide sequence: TGTGCCAGTAGTAAACCGGGACAGGGTATAGGTAACTATGGCTACACCTTC. Amino acid sequence: CASSKPGQGIGNYGYTF.

V and J are TRBV14 and TRBJ2-3; 7 bases agree with TRBD2. V shed 6 bases and J 0 bases; nucleotides not matched to a gene: 6. There are 15 residues in the CDR3. In germline, CDR1 is SGHDN, CDR2 FVKESK. The CDR3: CASSLLAESTDTQYF. In DNA, the CDR3 is TGTGCCAGCAGTCTCCTAGCGGAAAGCACAGATACGCAGTATTTT. The full variable domain, completed using reference TRBV14 and TRBJ2-3, is EAGVTQFPSHSVIEKGQTVTLRCDPISGHDNLYWYRRVMGKEIKFLLHFVKESKQDESGMPNNRFLAERTGGTYSTLKVQPAELEDSGVYFCASSLLAESTDTQYFGPGTRLTVL.

This clone was counted a few times. CDR3 nucleotide sequence: TGTGCCAGCAGCGTATTGGTCGGGGGCCCTGGGGCCAACGTCCTGACTTTC. Protein product: CASSVLVGGPGANVLTF. The chain uses TRBV9 and TRBJ2-6; D tentatively reads TRBD1 or TRBD2 (6 bases each). Germline V gene lookup returns CDR1 SGDLS and CDR2 YYNGEE. V was clipped by 1 base and J by 2 bases, with 13 bases between them. This CDR3 region has 17 residues.

The chain recombines TRBV5-1 with TRBJ1-1, with 8 nucleotides matching TRBD1. Looked up from germline, CDR1 is SGHRS and CDR2 is YFSETQ. Germline trimming cut 7 bases from V and 5 bases from J; bases unmatched to any gene: 13. The CDR3 totals 15 residues. The CDR3 here is CASRPVYRGRTEAFF. In DNA form, the CDR3 reads TGCGCCAGCCGTCCGGTCTACAGGGGGAGGACTGAAGCTTTCTTT. Together with reference TRBV5-1 and TRBJ1-1, the CDR3 gives the full variable domain: KAGVTQTPRYLIKTRGQQVTLSCSPISGHRSVSWYQQTPGQGLQFLFEYFSETQRNKGNFPGRFSGRQFSNSRSEMNVSTLELGDSALYLCASRPVYRGRTEAFFGQGTRLTVV.

The chain joins TRBV23-1 to TRBJ2-6; TRBD1 aligns across 8 bases. TRBV23-1 is labeled an ORF, and its function is uncertain. V shed 0 bases, J shed 1 base, and the junction held 5 bases outside the gene matches. This CDR3 region has 18 residues. CDR3 amino acids: CASSQSGRGHSGANVLTF. Written as DNA, the CDR3 is TGCGCCAGCAGTCAATCAGGCAGGGGGCATTCTGGGGCCAACGTCCTGACTTTC.

The rearrangement uses TRBV30 and TRBJ2-6; D is unclear. The CDR3 contains 12 residues. V was trimmed by 4 bases and J by 2 bases, leaving 3 bases between them. From germline, CDR1 is GTSNPN and CDR2 SVGIG (reference sequence). CDR3 DNA: TGTGCCTGGACAACTGGGGCCAACGTCCTGACTTTC. It yields the protein CAWTTGANVLTF.

The chain employs TRBV19 and TRBJ2-1, with 12 bases that match TRBD2. This CDR3 has 15 residues. V was clipped by 3 bases and J by 8 bases; unmatched bases: 5. Germline lookup yields CDR1 LNHDA and CDR2 SQIVND (reference sequence). The DNA for the CDR3 is TGTGCCAGTAGTATCAGACTAGCGGGAGTCGATGAGCAGTTCTTC. The encoded protein is CASSIRLAGVDEQFF.

This clone was counted once. V gene TRBV11-2 combines with J gene TRBJ2-1; 10 positions match TRBD1. Looked up from germline, CDR1 is SGHAT and CDR2 is FQNNGV. The CDR3 covers 15 residues. V trimming: 5 bases; J trimming: 4 bases; junction bases outside the gene matches: 5. The CDR3 loop reads CASSPRTGGYNEQFF. As DNA, the CDR3 is TGTGCCAGCAGCCCTCGGACAGGGGGATACAATGAGCAGTTCTTC.

V and J are TRBV9 and TRBJ2-3, with 9 bases matching TRBD2. J gave up 0 bases and V 2 bases, and 7 bases lay outside the gene matches. The CDR3 consists of 17 residues. From germline, CDR1 is SGDLS and CDR2 YYNGEE. DNA of the CDR3: TGTGCCAGCAGCGTTCTAGGGCTAGCGGGAAGCACAGATACGCAGTATTTT. Translation: CASSVLGLAGSTDTQYF.

This clone was seen a handful of times. This chain connects TRBV19 to TRBJ1-1; possibly TRBD1 for D (6 bases). CDR1 and CDR2 (germline): LNHDA, SQIVND (reference sequence). The V end lost 5 bases, the J end lost 1 base, and 11 bases lay between the germline ends. The CDR3 runs to 14 residues. The CDR3 nucleotides read TGTGCCAGTAGTTGGGGGCAATCGAACACTGAAGCTTTCTTT. Its protein is CASSWGQSNTEAFF.

The chain couples TRBV27 to TRBJ2-7, with D perhaps TRBD1 (6 bases). V lost 6 bases and J 2 bases, leaving 11 bases between the germline ends. The CDR3 covers 13 residues. Germline CDR1 and CDR2: MNHEY and SMNVEV (reference sequence). DNA of the CDR3: TGTGCCAGCAGGCGGACAGATCCCTACGAGCAGTACTTC. Amino acids: CASRRTDPYEQYF.

V and J are TRBV12-5 and TRBJ2-1, with TRBD2 matching over 11 bases. CDR3 length: 16 amino acids. The germline CDR1 and CDR2 sequences are LGHNT and FRNRAP. V dropped 6 bases and J dropped 2; count of bases not matched to a gene: 6. The CDR3 DNA reads TGTGCTAGTGGACCCGGACTAGCGGGCACCTACAATGAGCAGTTCTTC. It yields the protein CASGPGLAGTYNEQFF.

In its sample, this clone was seen a few times. This sequence joins TRBV11-3 and TRBJ1-1; no definite D call. V lost 0 bases to trimming and J lost 0 bases, with 2 bases between them. Germline CDR1 SGHNT, CDR2 YENEEA. The CDR3 is 13 residues long. The CDR3 bases are TGTGCCAGCAGCTTAGAGCTGAACACTGAAGCTTTCTTT. It specifies CASSLELNTEAFF. The variable domain in full, with the rest retrieved from reference TRBV11-3 and TRBJ1-1, is EAGVVQSPRYKIIEKKQPVAFWCNPISGHNTLYWYLQNLGQGPELLIRYENEEAVDDSQLPKDRFSAERLKGVDSTLKIQPAELGDSAVYLCASSLELNTEAFFGQGTRLTVV.

The gene calls are TRBV5-4 and TRBJ1-3; unclear D gene. With 4 bases removed from V and 4 bases from J, the gap between germline ends came to 15 bases. Germline CDR1 reads SGHNT; CDR2 reads YYREEE (reference sequence). The CDR3 covers 15 residues. CDR3 residues: CASSPGRGSGNTIYF. CDR3 coding DNA: TGTGCCAGCAGCCCCGGGCGGGGTTCCGGAAACACCATATATTTT.

CDR3 protein: CASSLDGDGELFF. CDR3 in DNA: TGCGCCAGCAGCTTGGATGGGGACGGGGAGCTGTTTTTT. J is TRBJ2-2 and V is TRBV5-1; D unresolved. V gave up 0 bases and J gave up 7 bases, with 7 bases separating them. This CDR3 spans 13 amino acids. Germline values: CDR1 SGHRS, CDR2 YFSETQ.

This clone was seen more than once but under ten times. The CDR3 nucleotides are TGCGCCAGCAGCCAAGATCAACAGGAGCTTTGGCCCCAGCATTTT. Amino acids: CASSQDQQELWPQHF. The chain carries TRBV4-1 and TRBJ1-5; TRBD1 is a possible D gene (5 bases). The CDR3 covers 15 residues. Germline assignment: CDR1 MGHRA and CDR2 YSYEKL. Trimming shortened V by 0 bases and J by 9 bases, and 15 bases separated the two germline ends.

This clone occurred a few times. The gene calls are TRBV15 and TRBJ2-3; 12 bases align to TRBD2. The CDR3 runs to 16 residues. The ends lost 0 bases at V and 6 bases at J; junction bases unmatched: 4. CDR1 is LNHNV, CDR2 YYDKDF, per germline (reference sequence). The CDR3 DNA follows: TGTGCCACCAGCAGAGATGGACTAGCGGGAATCGATACGCAGTATTTT. Its protein is CATSRDGLAGIDTQYF.

The rearrangement uses TRBV6-6 and TRBJ1-1; D not resolved. The CDR3 loop spans 14 amino acids. Trimming stripped 7 bases from V and 1 base from J, with 13 bases between. The V gene's germline CDR1 is MNHNY and CDR2 SVGAGI (reference sequence). CDR3 amino acids: CASTPKAENTEAFF. The CDR3 DNA reads as TGTGCCAGCACCCCTAAAGCAGAGAACACTGAAGCTTTCTTT.

The V gene is TRBV18, the J gene TRBJ1-2; TRBD1 might be the D (5 bases). The CDR3 contains 13 residues. Germline V CDR1 and CDR2: KGHSH, LQKENI. V shed 4 bases and J shed 3 bases, with 9 bases lying between them. CDR3 loop: CASSLETDYGYTF. The CDR3 DNA reads as TGTGCCAGCTCACTCGAGACAGACTATGGCTACACCTTC.

The chain combines TRBV27 with TRBJ2-7; TRBD1 aligns across 9 bases. The V gene end was trimmed by 5 bases and the J gene end by 3 bases; junction bases not matched to a gene: 8. This CDR3 contains 15 residues. Germline V gives CDR1 MNHEY, CDR2 SMNVEV (reference sequence). In nucleotides, the CDR3 is TGTGCCAGCAGTACGACCGGGACAGGGCTCTACGAGCAGTACTTC. Residues: CASSTTGTGLYEQYF.

The chain has TRBV27 and TRBJ1-2, with no clear D. Trimming shortened V by 3 bases and J by 4 bases, and 9 bases separated the two germline ends. The CDR3 is made up of 13 amino acids. Germline values: CDR1 MNHEY, CDR2 SMNVEV (reference sequence). CDR3 sequence (DNA): TGTGCCAGCAGTTTCTCCAGGTTCTATGGCTACACCTTC. The encoded protein is CASSFSRFYGYTF.

The V and J genes are TRBV30 and TRBJ1-1; D is perhaps TRBD1 (5 bases). The V end was cut by 5 bases, the J end by 11 bases, with 15 bases between. Germline values: CDR1 GTSNPN, CDR2 SVGIG (reference sequence). This CDR3 region has 11 residues. CDR3 sequence: CAWATGTTAFF. CDR3 coding DNA: TGTGCCTGGGCGACCGGGACGACGGCTTTCTTT.

The sample holds one count of this clone. The CDR3 loop is CASSFKRGQGSGANVLTF. Here the CDR3 DNA reads TGCGCCAGCAGCTTTAAGCGGGGACAGGGCTCTGGGGCCAACGTCCTGACTTTC. The chain carries TRBV5-1 and TRBJ2-6; TRBD1 aligns across 9 bases. There are 18 residues in the CDR3. Germline V gene lookup returns CDR1 SGHRS and CDR2 YFSETQ. Trimming took 2 bases from V and 0 from J; bases not matched to a gene: 6.

This clone was counted a few times. The rearrangement joins TRBV7-9 to TRBJ2-3, with D uncertain. Trimming took off 1 base at V and 2 bases at J, with 10 bases between the two ends. Germline CDR1 and CDR2: SEHNR and FQNEAQ (reference sequence). The CDR3 consists of 15 residues. DNA for the CDR3: TGTGCCAGCAGCTTAGAATCCCAACACACAGATACGCAGTATTTT. Encoded protein: CASSLESQHTDTQYF.

This chain joins TRBV6-5 and TRBJ2-5; tentative D call: TRBD1 (5 bases). The CDR3 runs 15 residues. Germline values: CDR1 MNHEY, CDR2 SVGAGI. V shed 5 bases and J shed 5 bases, with 18 bases lying between them. The CDR3 coding sequence is TGTGCCAGCAGTATACAGGCCTCGGGTAGGGAGACCCAGTACTTC. Amino acid sequence: CASSIQASGRETQYF.

The chain has TRBV19 and TRBJ1-1; the D gene is possibly TRBD1 (6 bases). This CDR3 is 16 amino acids long. V was shortened by 6 bases and J by 3 bases, with 20 bases between the two germline ends. Germline V gene sequence: CDR1 LNHDA, CDR2 SQIVND (reference sequence). CDR3 in DNA: TGTGCCAGTAGCGACACCCCAGGGGTTGGCGACACTGAAGCTTTCTTT. Its protein product is CASSDTPGVGDTEAFF.

This chain uses TRBV27 with TRBJ2-2, with 9 nucleotides matching TRBD2. CDR1 MNHEY and CDR2 SMNVEV come from the germline V gene (reference sequence). The CDR3 consists of 16 residues. The V segment lost 5 bases and the J segment 1 base; nucleotides outside the gene matches: 5. The CDR3 protein is CASSPRLAVNTGELFF. In DNA form, the CDR3 reads TGTGCCAGCAGTCCCCGACTAGCGGTGAACACCGGGGAGCTGTTTTTT.

This clone was recorded only once. The chain carries TRBV7-2 and TRBJ2-2, with TRBD2 identical over 8 bases. Germline V CDR1 and CDR2: SGHTA, FQGNSA. The CDR3 contains 15 residues. V shed 2 bases, J shed 5 bases, and the junction held 4 bases outside the gene matches. Written as DNA, the CDR3 is TGTGCCAGCAGCTTACGCGCTAGCGGGACCGGGGAGCTGTTTTTT. It specifies CASSLRASGTGELFF.

This rearrangement joins TRBV11-2 to TRBJ1-5; D gene ambiguous. V lost 2 bases and J lost 7, with 6 bases in between. This CDR3 is built from 12 residues. Germline loops: CDR1 SGHAT, CDR2 FQNNGV. The CDR3 reads CASSLFGQPQHF. The CDR3 region has the DNA TGTGCCAGCAGCTTATTCGGACAGCCCCAGCATTTT.

There are a few counts of this clone. The J gene is TRBJ2-3, the V gene TRBV5-4; 9 bases line up with TRBD2. The CDR3 has 17 amino acids. In germline, CDR1 is SGHNT, CDR2 YYREEE (reference sequence). Trimming removed 0 bases from V and 5 bases from J; junction bases left unmatched: 10. CDR3 in DNA: TGTGCCAGCAGCTTGGGACTAGCGGCAGGGGCCGGAGATACGCAGTATTTT. Protein: CASSLGLAAGAGDTQYF.

The gene calls are TRBV30 and TRBJ1-1; TRBD1 agrees at 10 bases. J gave up 7 bases and V 2 bases, and 4 bases lay outside the gene matches. Germline values: CDR1 GTSNPN, CDR2 SVGIG (reference sequence). This CDR3 has 13 residues. The CDR3 protein is CAWSRDRGLEAFF. For the CDR3, the DNA is TGTGCCTGGAGTCGGGACAGGGGTCTTGAAGCTTTCTTT. Full variable domain (rest looked up from reference TRBV30 and TRBJ1-1): SQTIHQWPATLVQPVGSPLSLECTVEGTSNPNLYWYRQAAGRGLQLLFYSVGIGQISSEVPQNLSASRPQDRQFILSSKKLLLSDSGFYLCAWSRDRGLEAFFGQGTRLTVV.

This rearrangement joins TRBV27 to TRBJ1-5, with a tentative D call TRBD1 (6 bases). V dropped 5 bases and J dropped 4 bases, with 6 bases sitting between them. Germline loops: CDR1 MNHEY, CDR2 SMNVEV (reference sequence). The CDR3 consists of 12 residues. CDR3 in DNA: TGTGCCAGCAGTAGGGGGAATCAGCCCCAGCATTTT. This encodes CASSRGNQPQHF.